Listed below are T cell receptor beta chains from one sample, sequenced in a study of beta chain features in type 1 diabetes. Profiling relied on immunoSEQ multiplex PCR, and the TCRdb table lists in-frame clones only, not all of them. This table has more than 550,000 clones, more than 13% appearing once. Sequenced: naive CD4+ T cells from blood. The receptors stem from a young man with type 1 diabetes. Each CDR3 is given with its conserved first and last residue. D genes are given only for firm matches. For some rows the clone size is stated as once, few or many, or as a class when expanded; others skip it.

>.|TRBV29-1|.|TRBJ2-3
CSVGTADTQYF
TGCAGCGTCGGGACCGCAGATACGCAGTATTTT
>few|TRBV9|.|TRBJ2-3
CASSDYSTDTQYF
TGTGCCAGCAGCGATTATAGCACAGATACGCAGTATTTT
>.|TRBV19|.|TRBJ1-1
CASKRERTEAFF
TGTGCCAGTAAACGGGAGAGGACTGAAGCTTTCTTT
>few|TRBV30|.|TRBJ1-3
CAWSSGSSGNTIYF
TGTGCCTGGAGTTCAGGGAGCTCTGGAAACACCATATATTTT
>.|TRBV7-9|.|TRBJ2-2
CASTTWGAQNTGELFF
TGTGCCAGCACAACCTGGGGGGCGCAGAACACCGGGGAGCTGTTTTTT
>.|TRBV7-9|.|TRBJ1-4
CASALVTGEKLFF
TGTGCCAGCGCCCTTGTAACAGGGGAAAAACTGTTTTTT
>.|TRBV2|.|TRBJ1-5
CASSAVGSNQPQHF
TGTGCCAGCAGCGCTGTTGGTAGCAATCAGCCCCAGCATTTT
>few|TRBV20-1|.|TRBJ2-5
CSAISAETQYF
TGCAGTGCTATAAGTGCAGAGACCCAGTACTTC
>few|TRBV28|.|TRBJ2-6
CASSLWVSGLSGANVLTF
TGTGCCAGCAGTTTATGGGTTTCGGGTCTCTCTGGGGCCAACGTCCTGACTTTC
>few|TRBV5-4|TRBD1|TRBJ2-7
CASSKGTGAGEQYF
TGTGCCAGCAGCAAAGGGACAGGGGCCGGCGAGCAGTACTTC
>.|TRBV7-2|.|TRBJ2-1
CASSYGAPLSYNEQFF
TGTGCCAGCAGCTACGGAGCTCCCCTCTCCTACAATGAGCAGTTCTTC
>.|TRBV6-5|TRBD1|TRBJ2-2
CATRGGGNTGELFF
TGTGCCACACGAGGGGGCGGGAACACCGGGGAGCTGTTTTTT
>few|TRBV7-9|TRBD1|TRBJ2-2
CASSLDVGWDRATGELFF
TGTGCCAGCAGCCTGGACGTGGGTTGGGACAGGGCCACCGGGGAGCTGTTTTTT
>.|TRBV15|.|TRBJ2-3
CATSRDQGPDTQYF
TGTGCCACCAGCAGAGATCAGGGCCCAGATACGCAGTATTTT
>few|TRBV4-3|.|TRBJ1-2
CASRLRVQRYYGYTF
TGCGCCAGCAGGTTAAGGGTACAGCGCTACTATGGCTACACCTTC
>few|TRBV18|.|TRBJ2-5
CASSPGTQETQYF
TGTGCCAGCTCACCAGGGACGCAAGAGACCCAGTACTTC
>.|TRBV7-2|TRBD2|TRBJ2-2
CASSPRGLASGELFF
TGTGCCAGCAGCCCCCGGGGACTAGCGAGCGGGGAGCTGTTTTTT
>.|TRBV7-2|TRBD1|TRBJ2-3
CASSWGQGTSTDTQYF
TGTGCCAGCAGCTGGGGACAGGGAACTAGCACAGATACGCAGTATTTT
>.|TRBV30|.|TRBJ2-1
CAWSVRAVSTHSYNEQFF
TGTGCCTGGAGTGTGAGAGCGGTTAGCACTCATTCCTACAATGAGCAGTTCTTC
>.|TRBV30|TRBD2|TRBJ2-7
CAWTLPGKREEHEQYF
TGTGCCTGGACCCTCCCCGGGAAGCGGGAGGAGCACGAGCAGTACTTC
>.|TRBV5-1|.|TRBJ2-3
CASSLPGPTSTDTQYF
TGCGCCAGCAGCCTTCCAGGACCGACTAGCACAGATACGCAGTATTTT
>.|TRBV6-5|.|TRBJ1-2
CATREGGYGYTF
TGTGCCACCAGGGAGGGTGGCTATGGCTACACCTTC
>.|TRBV11-3|.|TRBJ2-5
CASSHQEPLQETQYF
TGTGCCAGCAGCCACCAGGAACCCCTCCAAGAGACCCAGTACTTC
>.|TRBV4-1|TRBD1|TRBJ2-7
CASSQDPLQGAYEQYF
TGCGCCAGCAGCCAAGATCCCCTCCAGGGGGCCTACGAGCAGTACTTC
>few|TRBV9|.|TRBJ2-7
CASSVNWEAYEQYF
TGTGCCAGCAGCGTAAACTGGGAAGCCTACGAGCAGTACTTC
>few|TRBV7-8|.|TRBJ2-5
CASSLVGDLQETQYF
TGTGCCAGCAGCTTAGTAGGGGACCTCCAAGAGACCCAGTACTTC
>.|TRBV7-6|.|TRBJ2-2
CASSLFTVTGELFF
TGTGCCAGCAGCTTATTCACCGTAACCGGGGAGCTGTTTTTT
>few|TRBV7-2|.|TRBJ2-1
CASSLANTGRGNNNEQFF
TGTGCCAGCAGCTTGGCCAACACGGGGCGCGGGAATAACAATGAGCAGTTCTTC
>.|TRBV9|TRBD2|TRBJ2-5
CASSVALAGGETQYF
TGTGCCAGCAGCGTAGCCTTAGCGGGAGGGGAGACCCAGTACTTC
>.|TRBV2|TRBD1|TRBJ1-5
CASSGGGPNQPQHF
TGTGCCAGCAGTGGAGGGGGCCCTAATCAGCCCCAGCATTTT
>.|TRBV4-3|TRBD1|TRBJ1-1
CASSQEGDSEAFF
TGCGCCAGCAGCCAAGAGGGGGACAGTGAAGCTTTCTTT
>.|TRBV5-1|.|TRBJ1-1
CASRQEVNTEAFF
TGCGCCAGCAGACAGGAGGTGAACACTGAAGCTTTCTTT
>.|TRBV7-9|.|TRBJ2-1
CASSTSSSVNEQFF
TGTGCCAGCAGCACCAGTTCCTCCGTTAATGAGCAGTTCTTC
>.|TRBV5-6|.|TRBJ1-2
CAGSDGYYGYTF
TGTGCCGGATCAGACGGCTACTATGGCTACACCTTC
>.|TRBV5-1|TRBD1|TRBJ2-7
CASSFRTGTNEQYF
TGCGCCAGCAGCTTCCGGACAGGGACCAACGAGCAGTACTTC
>few|TRBV19|.|TRBJ2-5
CASSGYGQETQYF
TGTGCCAGTAGTGGTTATGGCCAAGAGACCCAGTACTTC
>.|TRBV23-1|TRBD2|TRBJ2-1
CASSQRLAGGPGDEQFF
TGCGCCAGCAGTCAACGCCTAGCGGGGGGGCCTGGTGATGAGCAGTTCTTC
>.|TRBV2|.|TRBJ1-5
CASSSSDGVGAAQHF
TGTGCCAGCAGCTCATCCGACGGGGTCGGTGCGGCCCAGCATTTT
>few|TRBV7-2|TRBD2|TRBJ2-5
CASSPGLAGQETQYF
TGTGCCAGCAGCCCGGGACTAGCGGGGCAAGAGACCCAGTACTTC
>.|TRBV29-1|TRBD2|TRBJ2-1
CSVGKLAGEGSYNEQFF
TGCAGCGTTGGGAAACTAGCGGGAGAGGGATCCTACAATGAGCAGTTCTTC
>few|TRBV29-1|.|TRBJ1-1
CSVIGQLNTEAFF
TGCAGCGTTATAGGGCAACTGAACACTGAAGCTTTCTTT
>few|TRBV9|.|TRBJ2-7
CASSPRSLDGEQYF
TGTGCCAGCAGCCCCCGGTCCCTGGATGGCGAGCAGTACTTC
>few|TRBV7-3|TRBD1|TRBJ1-6
CASSPGQGDSPLHF
TGTGCCAGCAGCCCCGGACAGGGGGATTCACCCCTCCACTTT
>.|TRBV27|.|TRBJ2-6
CASSLNSNGANVLTF
TGTGCCAGCAGTCTCAACTCGAATGGGGCCAACGTCCTGACTTTC
>few|TRBV29-1|TRBD1|TRBJ2-7
CSVGVLGTGGYEQYF
TGCAGCGTCGGGGTCCTCGGGACAGGGGGCTACGAGCAGTACTTC
>few|TRBV21-1|.|TRBJ2-1
CAKPASPPNEQFF
TGTGCCAAACCAGCCTCGCCCCCCAATGAGCAGTTCTTC
>.|TRBV27|.|TRBJ1-1
CASSSTDSEAFF
TGTGCCAGCAGTTCAACGGACAGTGAAGCTTTCTTT
>.|TRBV25-1|.|TRBJ2-3
CASSDGWATDTQYF
TGTGCCAGCAGTGATGGGTGGGCGACAGATACGCAGTATTTT
>.|TRBV12-5|.|TRBJ2-7
CASGLDSSYEQYF
TGTGCTAGTGGTTTGGACAGCTCCTACGAGCAGTACTTC
>.|TRBV5-1|.|TRBJ1-1
CASSRTERTEAFF
TGCGCCAGCAGCAGGACGGAGAGGACTGAAGCTTTCTTT
>few|TRBV11-2|.|TRBJ2-2
CASSLVSPGELFF
TGTGCCAGCAGCTTAGTTAGTCCCGGGGAGCTGTTTTTT
>.|TRBV30|TRBD1|TRBJ1-4
CAWSGIPGTASEKLFF
TGTGCCTGGAGTGGTATCCCTGGGACAGCCTCCGAAAAACTGTTTTTT
>few|TRBV5-4|TRBD1|TRBJ1-6
CASSYDKGQGNSPLHF
TGTGCCAGCAGCTACGATAAGGGACAGGGTAATTCACCCCTCCACTTT
>.|TRBV7-7|TRBD2|TRBJ2-5
CASSLAGVDGTQYF
TGTGCTAGCAGCTTAGCGGGAGTGGATGGGACCCAGTACTTC
>.|TRBV6-5|.|TRBJ1-1
CASSYRNTEAFF
TGTGCCAGCAGTTACAGGAACACTGAAGCTTTCTTT
>once|TRBV11-2|TRBD2|TRBJ2-7
CASSLGLAGTYEQYF
TGTGCCAGCAGCCTCGGACTAGCGGGTACCTACGAGCAGTACTTC
>few|TRBV29-1|.|TRBJ1-1
CSALRVNTEAFF
TGCAGCGCCTTGAGGGTGAACACTGAAGCTTTCTTT